This T cell receptor beta chain is from a study of regulatory T cells in long-lasting Graves disease. General study findings and limits: Clonotypes that were public and shared totalled approximately 2,800 in persistent patients versus 800 to 1,000 in new patients. The researchers studied only peripheral blood, not thyroid tissue.

Comment on this clonotype: The antigen is not known.

Stated time point: newly diagnosed GD, antithyroid drugs for less than 3 months. PBMC-extracted RNA yielded the TCR library. With iRepertoire HTBI primers and Arm-PCR of CDR3 regions, TCR beta libraries were built. Original methodology: Among the samples, 50 to 80 TRBV and some 15 TRBJ segments were identified. TCRdb reprocessed the multiplex PCR reads via MiXCR and lists one record per CDR3 protein. The V and J calls follow TCRdb's processing rather than the paper's. In the table there are some 250,000 distinct CDR3 sequences, roughly 21% of which are singletons. The TCR comes from a female donor with Graves disease. The sequencing here drew on peripheral blood mononuclear cells (PBMCs), taken at new diagnosis, from a patient treated with antithyroid drugs.

The CDR3 nucleotides are TGTGCCAGCAGCCCATCAAGCTGGACAGGGGGCACCTACGAGCAGTACTTC. It codes for CASSPSSWTGGTYEQYF. The chain links TRBV3-1 to TRBJ2-7; 11 nucleotides line up with TRBD1. V trimming: 4 bases; J trimming: 2 bases; junction bases outside the gene matches: 10. Germline-derived CDR1 and CDR2 are LGHDT and YNNKEL (reference sequence). CDR3 length: 17 amino acids.